Listed below are T cell receptor beta chains from one sample, sequenced in a study of blood T cell repertoires in COVID-19. Sequencing used immunoSEQ multiplex PCR; TCRdb keeps in-frame clones, though not all of them. The table lists 120,000 or so clones, about 86% of them singletons. The sequencing input was peripheral blood. Every receptor here comes from a woman in her forties or fifties with acute or convalescent COVID-19. Each CDR3 is given with its conserved first and last residue. Each record gives: J gene, D gene, V gene, clone size, CDR3 protein, CDR3 DNA. The D gene is left open where the match is weak. Clone size is shown for a subset of rows, as once, few, many or a class of expanded clone.

>TRBJ2-7|TRBD2|TRBV18|once
CASSLRTSGSNEQYF
TGTGCCAGCTCACTGAGGACTAGCGGGAGCAACGAGCAGTACTTC
>TRBJ1-5|NA|TRBV28|NA
CASISGGGLDQPQHF
TGTGCCAGCATCTCCGGGGGGGGTTTAGATCAGCCCCAGCATTTT
>TRBJ2-7|NA|TRBV5-6|once
CASSLRTATKQYF
TGTGCCAGCAGCTTGAGGACAGCTACGAAGCAGTACTTC
>TRBJ2-7|TRBD2|TRBV6-1|NA
CASSEGWAGGLYEQYF
TGTGCCAGCAGTGAAGGATGGGCGGGGGGCCTCTACGAGCAGTACTTC
>TRBJ2-4|TRBD1|TRBV5-1|NA
CASSLDGQGGTKNIQYF
TGCGCCAGCAGCTTGGATGGACAGGGAGGAACCAAAAACATTCAGTACTTC
>TRBJ2-2|NA|TRBV5-1|NA
CASSLLEHTGELFF
TGCGCCAGCAGCCTGCTCGAGCACACCGGGGAGCTGTTTTTT
>TRBJ2-1|NA|TRBV5-6|NA
CASSFGLLSYNEQFF
TGTGCCAGCAGCTTTGGGCTACTCTCCTACAATGAGCAGTTCTTC
>TRBJ1-6|NA|TRBV27|NA
CASSFQNSPLHF
TGTGCCAGCAGTTTTCAGAATTCACCCCTCCACTTT
>TRBJ2-7|NA|TRBV7-4|NA
CASSQDRYYEQYF
TGTGCCAGCAGCCAGGACAGATACTACGAGCAGTACTTC
>TRBJ2-1|NA|TRBV10-3|NA
CAISEYGTNNGDEQFF
TGTGCCATCAGTGAGTACGGGACAAACAATGGGGATGAGCAGTTCTTC
>TRBJ2-6|NA|TRBV10-3|NA
CAISELNSGANVLTF
TGTGCCATCAGTGAGTTAAACTCTGGGGCCAACGTCCTGACTTTC
>TRBJ2-7|TRBD2|TRBV5-1|NA
CASSPREGYEQYF
TGCGCCAGCAGCCCACGGGAGGGCTACGAGCAGTACTTC
>TRBJ2-1|TRBD2|TRBV3-1/TRBV3-2|NA
CASSQDVAGVYEQFF
TGTGCCAGCAGCCAAGATGTAGCGGGAGTTTATGAGCAGTTCTTC
>TRBJ1-1|NA|TRBV4-1|NA
CASSRKAGMNTEAFF
TGCGCCAGCAGTCGGAAAGCGGGGATGAACACTGAAGCTTTCTTT
>TRBJ2-7|NA|TRBV28|NA
CASGPASYYEQYF
TGTGCCAGCGGTCCTGCTAGTTATTACGAGCAGTACTTC
>TRBJ2-1|TRBD2|TRBV19|NA
CASSPTSASEQFF
TGTGCCAGTAGTCCGACTAGCGCGAGTGAGCAGTTCTTC
>TRBJ1-2|TRBD1|TRBV15|NA
CATSRDAHITGGHYGYTF
TGTGCCACCAGCAGAGATGCCCATATCACAGGGGGGCACTATGGCTACACCTTC
>TRBJ1-5|NA|TRBV7-2|NA
CASSSGRGEQPQHF
TGTGCCAGCAGCTCTGGGCGGGGTGAACAGCCCCAGCATTTT
>TRBJ1-5|NA|TRBV7-9|NA
CASSFGGQPQHF
TGTGCCAGCAGCTTCGGTGGTCAGCCCCAGCATTTT
>TRBJ2-7|NA|TRBV5-5|NA
CASSVLSYEQYF
TGTGCCAGTTCTGTTCTTTCCTACGAGCAGTACTTC
>TRBJ2-3|TRBD2|TRBV11-3|NA
CASSHPGTSGSTDTQYF
TGTGCCAGCAGCCATCCCGGGACTAGCGGTAGCACAGATACGCAGTATTTT
>TRBJ2-1|TRBD2|TRBV4-1|once
CASSQGLAGFKSSYNEQFF
TGCGCCAGCAGCCAGGGACTAGCGGGCTTCAAAAGCTCCTACAATGAGCAGTTCTTC
>TRBJ1-2|TRBD1|TRBV15|once
CASNPGGADYGYTF
TGTGCCAGCAATCCAGGGGGCGCAGACTATGGCTACACCTTC
>TRBJ2-7|NA|TRBV5-1|few
CASSTGRAYEEQYF
TGCGCCAGCAGCACAGGCAGAGCCTACGAAGAGCAGTACTTC
>TRBJ1-2|NA|TRBV7-9|NA
CASSFWGGGYTF
TGTGCCAGCAGCTTCTGGGGAGGAGGCTACACCTTC
>TRBJ1-2|NA|TRBV5-4|NA
CASSLDRNYGYTF
TGTGCCAGCAGCTTGGACAGGAACTATGGCTACACCTTC